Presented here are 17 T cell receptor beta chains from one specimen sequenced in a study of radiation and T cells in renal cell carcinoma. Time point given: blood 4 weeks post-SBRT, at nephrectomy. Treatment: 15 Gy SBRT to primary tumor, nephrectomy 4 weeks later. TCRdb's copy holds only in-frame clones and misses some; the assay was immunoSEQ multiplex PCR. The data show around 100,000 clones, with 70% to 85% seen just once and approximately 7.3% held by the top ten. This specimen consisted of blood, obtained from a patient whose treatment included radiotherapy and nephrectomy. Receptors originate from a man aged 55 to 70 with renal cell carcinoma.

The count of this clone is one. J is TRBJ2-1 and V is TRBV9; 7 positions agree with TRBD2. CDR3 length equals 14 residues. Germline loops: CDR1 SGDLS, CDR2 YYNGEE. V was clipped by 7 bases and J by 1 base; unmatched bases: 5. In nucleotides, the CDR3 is TGTGCCAGCGGGGGGGACGCGTCCTACAATGAGCAGTTCTTC. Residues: CASGGDASYNEQFF.

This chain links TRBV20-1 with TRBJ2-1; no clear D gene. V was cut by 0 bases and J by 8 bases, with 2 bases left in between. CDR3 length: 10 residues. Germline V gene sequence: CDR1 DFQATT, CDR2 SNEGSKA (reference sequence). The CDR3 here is CSAREYEQFF. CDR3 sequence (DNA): TGCAGTGCTAGAGAATATGAGCAGTTCTTC.

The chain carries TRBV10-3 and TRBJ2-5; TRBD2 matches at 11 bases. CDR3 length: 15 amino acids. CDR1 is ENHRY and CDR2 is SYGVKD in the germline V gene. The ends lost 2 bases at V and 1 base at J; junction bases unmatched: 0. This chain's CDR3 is CAISEGTSGQETQYF. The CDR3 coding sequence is TGTGCCATCAGTGAGGGGACTAGCGGCCAAGAGACCCAGTACTTC.

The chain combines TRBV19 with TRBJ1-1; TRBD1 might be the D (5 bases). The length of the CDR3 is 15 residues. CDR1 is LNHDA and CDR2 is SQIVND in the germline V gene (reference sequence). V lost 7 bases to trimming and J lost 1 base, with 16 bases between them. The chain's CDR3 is CASKPPSGQNTEAFF. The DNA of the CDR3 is TGTGCCAGTAAACCCCCCTCGGGGCAGAACACTGAAGCTTTCTTT.

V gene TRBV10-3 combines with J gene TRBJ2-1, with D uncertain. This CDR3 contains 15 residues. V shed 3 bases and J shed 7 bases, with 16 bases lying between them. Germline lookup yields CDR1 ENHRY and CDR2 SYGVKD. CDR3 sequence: CAISELPRPYNEQFF. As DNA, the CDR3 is TGTGCCATCAGTGAACTGCCACGACCTTATAATGAGCAGTTCTTC.

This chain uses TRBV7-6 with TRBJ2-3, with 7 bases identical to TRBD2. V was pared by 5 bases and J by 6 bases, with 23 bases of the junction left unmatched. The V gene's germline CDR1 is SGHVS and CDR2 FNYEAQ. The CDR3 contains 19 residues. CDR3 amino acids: CASSAGRAGDLLGVDTQYF. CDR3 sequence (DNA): TGTGCCAGCAGCGCGGGGAGGGCAGGCGATCTCCTAGGGGTGGATACGCAGTATTTT.

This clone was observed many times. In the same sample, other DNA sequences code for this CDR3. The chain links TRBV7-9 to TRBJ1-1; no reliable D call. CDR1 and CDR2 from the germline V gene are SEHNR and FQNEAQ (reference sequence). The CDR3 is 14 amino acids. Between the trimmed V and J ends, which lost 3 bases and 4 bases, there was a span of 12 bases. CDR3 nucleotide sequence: TGTGCCAGCAGCTTCCCCCCCGGGATCACTGAAGCTTTCTTT. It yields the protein CASSFPPGITEAFF. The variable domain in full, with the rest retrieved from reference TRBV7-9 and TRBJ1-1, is DTGVSQNPRHKITKRGQNVTFRCDPISEHNRLYWYRQTLGQGPEFLTYFQNEAQLEKSRLLSDRFSAERPKGSFSTLEIQRTEQGDSAMYLCASSFPPGITEAFFGQGTRLTVV.

The chain's CDR3 is CASSVGGQGQETQYF. CDR3 DNA sequence: TGTGCCAGCAGCGTAGGAGGACAGGGCCAAGAGACCCAGTACTTC. This chain joins TRBV9 and TRBJ2-5, with 8 bases lining up with TRBD1. Germline trimming cut 0 bases from V and 1 base from J; bases unmatched to any gene: 2. The CDR3 runs to 15 residues. Looked up from germline, CDR1 is SGDLS and CDR2 is YYNGEE.

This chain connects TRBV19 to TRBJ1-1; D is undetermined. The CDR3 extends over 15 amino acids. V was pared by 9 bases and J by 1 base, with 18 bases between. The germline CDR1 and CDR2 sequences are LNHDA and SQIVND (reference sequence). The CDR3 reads CASRPARVENTEAFF. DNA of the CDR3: TGTGCCAGCCGACCCGCACGGGTGGAGAACACTGAAGCTTTCTTT. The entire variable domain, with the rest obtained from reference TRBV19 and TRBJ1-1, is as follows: DGGITQSPKYLFRKEGQNVTLSCEQNLNHDAMYWYRQDPGQGLRLIYYSQIVNDFQKGDIAEGYSVSREKKESFPLTVTSAQKNPTAFYLCASRPARVENTEAFFGQGTRLTVV.

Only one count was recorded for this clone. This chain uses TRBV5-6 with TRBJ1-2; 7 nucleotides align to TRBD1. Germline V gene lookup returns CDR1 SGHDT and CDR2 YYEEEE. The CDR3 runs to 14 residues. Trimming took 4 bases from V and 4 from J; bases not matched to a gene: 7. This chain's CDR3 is CASSREGQPYGYTF. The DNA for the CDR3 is TGTGCCAGCAGCCGAGAGGGACAGCCCTATGGCTACACCTTC.

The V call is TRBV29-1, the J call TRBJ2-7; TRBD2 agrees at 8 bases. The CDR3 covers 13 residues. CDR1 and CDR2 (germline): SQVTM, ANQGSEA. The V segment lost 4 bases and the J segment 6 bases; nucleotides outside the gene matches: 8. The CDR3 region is CSVVRGLASEQYF. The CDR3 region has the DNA TGCAGCGTTGTTAGAGGACTAGCTTCCGAGCAGTACTTC.

The DNA for the CDR3 is TGTGCCAGCAGCCCCCGTAAGGGACAGCCCACCTACAATGAGCAGTTCTTC. Protein: CASSPRKGQPTYNEQFF. The J gene is TRBJ2-1, the V gene TRBV7-2; 7 bases are a match to TRBD1. The trim removed 5 bases at V and 2 bases at J, leaving 12 bases unmatched. Germline V gene lookup returns CDR1 SGHTA and CDR2 FQGNSA. The CDR3 runs 17 residues.

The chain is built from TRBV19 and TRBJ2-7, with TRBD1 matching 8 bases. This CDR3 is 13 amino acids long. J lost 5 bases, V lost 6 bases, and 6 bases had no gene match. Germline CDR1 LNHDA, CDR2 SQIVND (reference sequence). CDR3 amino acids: CASRLQGADEQYF. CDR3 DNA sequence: TGTGCCAGTAGGCTCCAGGGGGCGGACGAGCAGTACTTC. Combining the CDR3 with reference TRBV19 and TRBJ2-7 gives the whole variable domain DGGITQSPKYLFRKEGQNVTLSCEQNLNHDAMYWYRQDPGQGLRLIYYSQIVNDFQKGDIAEGYSVSREKKESFPLTVTSAQKNPTAFYLCASRLQGADEQYFGPGTRLTVT.

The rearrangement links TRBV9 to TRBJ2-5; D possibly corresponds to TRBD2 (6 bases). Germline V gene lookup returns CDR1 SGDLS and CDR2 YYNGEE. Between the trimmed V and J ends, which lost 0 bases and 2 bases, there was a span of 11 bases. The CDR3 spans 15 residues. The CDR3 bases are TGTGCCAGCAGCGTAGCGGCGGGACGGCAAGAGACCCAGTACTTC. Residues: CASSVAAGRQETQYF.

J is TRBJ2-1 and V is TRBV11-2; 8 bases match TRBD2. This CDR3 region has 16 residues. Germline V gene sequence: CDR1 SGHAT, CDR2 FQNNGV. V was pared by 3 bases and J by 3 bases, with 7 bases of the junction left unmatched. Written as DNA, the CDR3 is TGTGCCAGCAGCTTTATCTTAGCGGGACTCTACAATGAGCAGTTCTTC. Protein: CASSFILAGLYNEQFF.

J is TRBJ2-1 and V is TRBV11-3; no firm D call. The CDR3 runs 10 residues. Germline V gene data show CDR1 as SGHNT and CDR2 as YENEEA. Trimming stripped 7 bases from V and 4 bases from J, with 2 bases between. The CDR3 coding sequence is TGTGCCAGCAAATACAATGAGCAGTTCTTC. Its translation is CASKYNEQFF. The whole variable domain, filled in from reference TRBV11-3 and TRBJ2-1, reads EAGVVQSPRYKIIEKKQPVAFWCNPISGHNTLYWYLQNLGQGPELLIRYENEEAVDDSQLPKDRFSAERLKGVDSTLKIQPAELGDSAVYLCASKYNEQFFGPGTRLTVL.

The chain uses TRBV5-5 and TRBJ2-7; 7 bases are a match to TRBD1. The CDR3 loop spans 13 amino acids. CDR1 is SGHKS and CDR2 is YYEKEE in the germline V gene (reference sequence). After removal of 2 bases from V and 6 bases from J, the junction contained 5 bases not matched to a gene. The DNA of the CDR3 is TGTGCCAGCAGCTTTAGCTCAGGGGGCGAGCAGTACTTC. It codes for CASSFSSGGEQYF.